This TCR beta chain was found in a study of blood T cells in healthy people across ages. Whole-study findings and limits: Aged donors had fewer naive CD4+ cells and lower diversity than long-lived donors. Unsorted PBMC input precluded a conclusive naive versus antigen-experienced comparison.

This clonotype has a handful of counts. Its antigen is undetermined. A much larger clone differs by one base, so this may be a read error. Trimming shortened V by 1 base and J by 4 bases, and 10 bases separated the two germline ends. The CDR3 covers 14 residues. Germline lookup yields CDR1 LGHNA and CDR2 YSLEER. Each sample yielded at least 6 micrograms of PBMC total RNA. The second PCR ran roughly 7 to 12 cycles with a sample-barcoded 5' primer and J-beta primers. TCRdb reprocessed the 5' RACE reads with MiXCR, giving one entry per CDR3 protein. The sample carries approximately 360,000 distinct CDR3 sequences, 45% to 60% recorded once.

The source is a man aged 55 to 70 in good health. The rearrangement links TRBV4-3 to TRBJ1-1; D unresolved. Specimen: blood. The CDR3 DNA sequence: TGCGCCAGCAGCCAAGGAACAGAGACCACTGAAGCTTTCTTT. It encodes CASSQGTETTEAFF.